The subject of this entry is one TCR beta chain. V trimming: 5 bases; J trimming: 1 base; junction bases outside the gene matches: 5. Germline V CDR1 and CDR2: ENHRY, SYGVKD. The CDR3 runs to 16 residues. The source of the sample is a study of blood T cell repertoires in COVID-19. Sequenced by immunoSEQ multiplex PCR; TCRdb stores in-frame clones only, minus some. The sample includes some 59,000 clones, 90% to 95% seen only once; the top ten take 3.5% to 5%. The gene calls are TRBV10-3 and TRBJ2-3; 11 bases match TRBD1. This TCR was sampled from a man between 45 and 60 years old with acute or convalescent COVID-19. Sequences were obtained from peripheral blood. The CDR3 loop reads CAISRGTGGGTDTQYF. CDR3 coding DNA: TGTGCCATCAGTCGGGGGACAGGGGGAGGCACAGATACGCAGTATTTT.